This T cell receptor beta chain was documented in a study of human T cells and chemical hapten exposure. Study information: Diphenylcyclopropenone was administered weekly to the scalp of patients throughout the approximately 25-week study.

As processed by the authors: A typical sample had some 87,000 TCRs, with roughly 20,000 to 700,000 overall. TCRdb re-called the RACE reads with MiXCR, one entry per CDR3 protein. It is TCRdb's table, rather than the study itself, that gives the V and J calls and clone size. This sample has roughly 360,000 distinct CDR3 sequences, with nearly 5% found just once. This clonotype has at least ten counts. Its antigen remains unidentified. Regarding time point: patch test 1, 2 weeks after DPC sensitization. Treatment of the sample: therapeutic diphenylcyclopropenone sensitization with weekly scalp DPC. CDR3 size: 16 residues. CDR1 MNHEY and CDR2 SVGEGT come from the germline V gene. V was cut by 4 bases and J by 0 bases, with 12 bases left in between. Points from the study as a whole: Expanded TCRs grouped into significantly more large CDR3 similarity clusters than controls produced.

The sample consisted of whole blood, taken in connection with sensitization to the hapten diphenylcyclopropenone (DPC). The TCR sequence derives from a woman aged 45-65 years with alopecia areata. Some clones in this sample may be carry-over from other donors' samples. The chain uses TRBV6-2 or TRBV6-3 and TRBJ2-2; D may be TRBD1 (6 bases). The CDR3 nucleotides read TGTGCCAGCAGTTGGACCGGGACAACGAACACCGGGGAGCTGTTTTTT. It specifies CASSWTGTTNTGELFF.